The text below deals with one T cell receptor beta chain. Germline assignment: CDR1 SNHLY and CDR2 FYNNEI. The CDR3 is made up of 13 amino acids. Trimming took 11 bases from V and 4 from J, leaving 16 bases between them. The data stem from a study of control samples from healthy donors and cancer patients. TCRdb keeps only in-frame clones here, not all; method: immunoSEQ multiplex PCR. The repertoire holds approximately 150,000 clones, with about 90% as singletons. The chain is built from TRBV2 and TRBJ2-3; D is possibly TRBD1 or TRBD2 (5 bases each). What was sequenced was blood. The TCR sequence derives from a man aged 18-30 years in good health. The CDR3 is CAHRDGGPDTQYF. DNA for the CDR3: TGTGCCCACCGGGACGGAGGCCCAGATACGCAGTATTTT. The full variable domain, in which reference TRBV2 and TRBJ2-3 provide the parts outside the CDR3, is EPEVTQTPSHQVTQMGQEVILRCVPISNHLYFYWYRQILGQKVEFLVSFYNNEISEKSEIFDDQFSVERPDGSNFTLKIRSTKLEDSAMYFCAHRDGGPDTQYFGPGTRLTVL.